The clone carrying this T cell receptor (beta chain) was detected only once. This entry comes from a study of blood T cell repertoires in COVID-19. On the study more broadly: COVID-19 samples collected from the United States, Italy and Spain covered acute and convalescent phases.

Original data processing: Amplification with reference gene primers provided the estimates of nucleated cell counts. This table comes from immunoSEQ multiplex PCR, and its TCRdb copy is limited to in-frame clones, with some not included. The DNA was the basis for D and trimming; V, J and clone size are from that table. The sample contains nearly 250,000 clones, approximately 86% of which appear only once. The CDR3 sequence is 16 residues long. CDR1 SGDLS and CDR2 YYNGEE come from the germline V gene. J was trimmed by 12 bases and V by 3 bases; bases with no gene match: 16. This chain joins TRBV9 and TRBJ1-2; 11 nucleotides align to TRBD1. Material: peripheral blood. The sequence came from a woman aged 55-69 years who had recovered from COVID-19. The CDR3 reads CASSATLSGTGGYDTF. The CDR3 bases are TGTGCCAGCAGCGCCACGCTCTCCGGGACAGGGGGTTACGACACCTTC.